The T cell receptor beta chain under discussion was sequenced for a study of CD8 T cells in Susac syndrome. A quantity of about 0.5 to 1 ug RNA underwent reverse transcription using random hexamers. Coverage of TCR beta CDR3 amplification by immunoSEQ multiplex PCR extended to 54 Vbeta and 13 Jbeta. MiXCR, run by TCRdb on the immunoSEQ multiplex PCR reads, gives a single entry per CDR3 protein. The sample carries approximately 230,000 distinct CDR3 sequences, about 94% recorded once. Per the germline V gene, CDR1 is MGHRA and CDR2 is YSYEKL. V was clipped by 4 bases and J by 0 bases, with 9 bases between them. CDR3 length equals 14 residues. In blood CD8+ and CD4+ T cells, TCR beta underwent sequencing.

The sample comprised CD4+ T cells from PBMCs. This TCR was recovered from a human donor with multiple sclerosis. The J gene is TRBJ1-1, the V gene TRBV4-1; no clear D gene. CDR3 nucleotide sequence: TGCGCCAGCAGCCCCTACGGGCTGAACACTGAAGCTTTCTTT. Its translation: CASSPYGLNTEAFF.